The clone carrying this T cell receptor beta chain has just a few counts. Its antigen is as yet unknown. This specimen comes from a study of T-cell memory formation after mild COVID-19. Study results and caveats: CD4/CD8 balance held among clones contracting day 15 to 85, and later expanders leaned CD4+. Clonal second-wave expansions that peaked on day 37 had unconfirmed SARS-CoV-2 specificity.

Libraries for TCRalpha and TCRbeta carried sample barcodes and unique molecular identifiers via 5'RACE. MiXCR was run by TCRdb on the 5' RACE reads, yielding one entry per CDR3 protein. The repertoire consists of 35,000 to 50,000 distinct CDR3 sequences, with about a tenth occurring once and the leading ten covering approximately 12%. CDR3 size: 14 residues. Germline trimming cut 5 bases from V and 7 bases from J; bases unmatched to any gene: 4. Germline CDR1 SGHVS, CDR2 FNYEAQ. This TCR came from an adult woman who had mild COVID-19 (a few samples of this study predate the infection). Cell type and time point are not known. Sequenced: PBMCs or a T cell subset sorted from them (not recorded which). This chain links TRBV7-6 with TRBJ1-6, with 8 bases matching TRBD1. This CDR3 reads CASSKDRVNSPLHF. The CDR3 nucleotides are TGTGCCAGCAGCAAGGACAGGGTCAATTCACCCCTCCACTTT.